Below, one TCR beta chain is given with its context. Its antigen remains unknown. The source of the sample is a study of T cells after yellow fever vaccination. Study as a whole: Libraries from low-cell-number fractions were prepared with the SMART-Seq v4 Ultra Low Input RNA kit. Study observations and caveats: The secondary response was weaker, and its peak arrived faster, on day 5 versus 15.

The CDR3 spans 15 residues. V dropped 6 bases and J dropped 4 bases, with 18 bases sitting between them. Germline CDR1 SGHKS, CDR2 YYEKEE (reference sequence). MiXCR, run by TCRdb on the 5' RACE reads, gives a single entry per CDR3 protein. Found here are nearly 550,000 distinct CDR3 sequences, roughly 19% of them singletons; the top ten hold 13% to 15%. The source was PBMCs, collected 15 days after the yellow fever booster vaccination. V is TRBV5-5 and J is TRBJ2-3; a possible D gene is TRBD2 (6 bases). The receptor's source is a man between 25 and 39 years old who received the YFV17D yellow fever vaccine. The CDR3 DNA is TGTGCCAGCATCCTCGCGGGAATGGGTGCAGATACGCAGTATTTT. This translates into CASILAGMGADTQYF.